This passage covers 18 T cell receptor beta chains from one sample sequenced in a study of cytomegalovirus exposure and HLA in healthy donors. Measured with immunoSEQ multiplex PCR; TCRdb has only the in-frame clones, and not every one. The data hold 260,000 or so clones, with about nine tenths observed a single time. The sequenced sample consisted of PBMCs. Source of these receptors: a woman aged 25 to 39 in good health and CMV-seronegative.

This chain links TRBV27 with TRBJ2-1; 14 bases match TRBD2. V shed 4 bases and J 7 bases; nucleotides not matched to a gene: 12. CDR3 length equals 18 residues. Germline loops: CDR1 MNHEY, CDR2 SMNVEV (reference sequence). DNA for the CDR3: TGTGCCAGCAGTTATCACCCGGGACTAGCGGGAGTGGGTAATGAGCAGTTCTTC. Protein product: CASSYHPGLAGVGNEQFF.

The J gene is TRBJ2-7, the V gene TRBV11-2; D perhaps matches TRBD1 (6 bases). CDR3 size: 19 residues. Germline V gene lookup returns CDR1 SGHAT and CDR2 FQNNGV. V dropped 1 base and J dropped 3 bases, with 25 bases sitting between them. The DNA of the CDR3 is TGTGCCAGCAGCTTAGGAGGATTGGACAGCGGTCCTCTGGGCTACGAGCAGTACTTC. It yields the protein CASSLGGLDSGPLGYEQYF.

The chain is built from TRBV2 and TRBJ1-1; no firm D call. Germline-derived CDR1 and CDR2 are SNHLY and FYNNEI. Trimming pared 4 bases from V and 1 base from J, leaving 7 bases between. The CDR3 consists of 13 residues. CDR3 protein: CASSVEGNTEAFF. In DNA form, the CDR3 reads TGTGCCAGCAGTGTGGAAGGGAACACTGAAGCTTTCTTT.

The chain recombines TRBV5-4 with TRBJ2-2, with 7 bases matching TRBD2. Unmatched junction bases numbered 5, after V lost 0 bases and J lost 6 bases. CDR1 is SGHNT, CDR2 YYREEE, per germline (reference sequence). CDR3 length equals 15 residues. The CDR3 nucleotides read TGTGCCAGCAGCTTGGAAAGCGGGAAGGCCGGGGAGCTGTTTTTT. Encoded protein: CASSLESGKAGELFF. The full variable domain, in which reference TRBV5-4 and TRBJ2-2 provide the parts outside the CDR3, is ETGVTQSPTHLIKTRGQQVTLRCSSQSGHNTVSWYQQALGQGPQFIFQYYREEENGRGNFPPRFSGLQFPNYSSELNVNALELDDSALYLCASSLESGKAGELFFGEGSRLTVL.

This sequence joins TRBV14 and TRBJ2-3, with 8 bases that match TRBD2. Per germline, CDR1 SGHDN and CDR2 FVKESK. Trimming cost V 0 bases and J 0 bases; bases outside gene matches: 8. The CDR3 spans 18 residues. The CDR3 loop is CASSQDRVSGTSTDTQYF. DNA of the CDR3: TGTGCCAGCAGCCAAGACAGGGTTAGCGGGACTAGCACAGATACGCAGTATTTT.

The chain joins TRBV9 to TRBJ2-7, with a tentative D call TRBD1 (7 bases). Trimming pared 0 bases from V and 6 bases from J, leaving 16 bases between. CDR1 is SGDLS, CDR2 YYNGEE, per germline. The CDR3 loop spans 15 amino acids. The CDR3 bases are TGTGCCAGCAGCGTAGAGGCCAGGGGGGTTCGCGAGCAGTACTTC. Its translation: CASSVEARGVREQYF. Filled out from reference TRBV9 and TRBJ2-7, the complete variable domain reads DSGVTQTPKHLITATGQRVTLRCSPRSGDLSVYWYQQSLDQGLQFLIQYYNGEERAKGNILERFSAQQFPDLHSELNLSSLELGDSALYFCASSVEARGVREQYFGPGTRLTVT.

This chain links TRBV10-2 with TRBJ2-1; D is uncertain. The CDR3 totals 11 residues. V was trimmed by 3 bases and J by 13 bases, leaving 10 bases between them. CDR1 and CDR2 from the germline V gene are WSHSY and SAAADI. The CDR3 DNA reads TGCGCCAGCAGTGATGGGTCAGAACAGTTCTTC. Its protein product is CASSDGSEQFF.

The chain carries TRBV18 and TRBJ2-5; maybe TRBD2 (5 bases). Germline V gene lookup returns CDR1 KGHSH and CDR2 LQKENI. The length of the CDR3 is 15 residues. Trimming removed 0 bases at V and 0 bases at J, with 8 bases between. CDR3 region: CASSPPGLYQETQYF. The CDR3 coding sequence is TGTGCCAGCTCACCACCTGGACTCTACCAAGAGACCCAGTACTTC. Drawing the rest from reference TRBV18 and TRBJ2-5, the complete variable domain is NAGVMQNPRHLVRRRGQEARLRCSPMKGHSHVYWYRQLPEEGLKFMVYLQKENIIDESGMPKERFSAEFPKEGPSILRIQQVVRGDSAAYFCASSPPGLYQETQYFGPGTRLLVL.

The chain recombines TRBV5-1 with TRBJ2-3, with 8 bases aligning to TRBD2. V was clipped by 0 bases and J by 5 bases; unmatched bases: 8. The CDR3 sequence is 16 residues long. Germline V CDR1 and CDR2: SGHRS, YFSETQ. The CDR3: CASSLAPGGPGDTQYF. The CDR3 region has the DNA TGCGCCAGCAGCTTGGCCCCGGGAGGGCCAGGAGATACGCAGTATTTT.

This clone was recorded only once. The chain joins TRBV5-1 to TRBJ2-3, with 8 bases fitting TRBD2. The CDR3 spans 16 residues. V was clipped by 6 bases and J by 0 bases; unmatched bases: 9. CDR1 is SGHRS, CDR2 YFSETQ, per germline. The chain's CDR3 is CASTVDLAGSTDTQYF. CDR3 bases: TGCGCCAGCACGGTGGATTTAGCGGGGAGCACAGATACGCAGTATTTT.

This rearrangement joins TRBV27 to TRBJ2-3; 9 positions agree with TRBD1. The V segment lost 5 bases and the J segment 2 bases; nucleotides outside the gene matches: 5. This CDR3 is 15 amino acids long. Germline V gene sequence: CDR1 MNHEY, CDR2 SMNVEV (reference sequence). Written as DNA, the CDR3 is TGTGCCAGCAGTCCCGGGGACAGGGTCACAGATACGCAGTATTTT. Encoded protein: CASSPGDRVTDTQYF.

The gene calls are TRBV18 and TRBJ2-1; the D is unclear. CDR1 is KGHSH, CDR2 LQKENI, per germline. The CDR3 loop spans 13 amino acids. V was trimmed by 6 bases and J by 9 bases, leaving 15 bases between them. The CDR3 DNA is TGTGCCAGCTCCCTCGACGGCCTTGGTGAGCAGTTCTTC. Protein: CASSLDGLGEQFF.

The chain is built from TRBV27 and TRBJ1-5; D unresolved. This CDR3 has 14 amino acids. The V gene's germline CDR1 is MNHEY and CDR2 SMNVEV (reference sequence). With 3 bases removed from V and 3 bases from J, the gap between germline ends came to 9 bases. The CDR3 nucleotides read TGTGCCAGCAGTTTCGGTGGGGACAATCAGCCCCAGCATTTT. It translates to CASSFGGDNQPQHF.

The chain combines TRBV11-2 with TRBJ2-3, with TRBD2 matching over 10 bases. The germline gives CDR1 SGHAT, CDR2 FQNNGV. Trimming took 6 bases from V and 8 from J; bases not matched to a gene: 14. CDR3 length: 16 amino acids. CDR3 region: CASSQGLADSTSTQYF. CDR3 nucleotides: TGTGCCAGCAGTCAAGGACTAGCGGATAGCACAAGTACGCAGTATTTT.

This clone was observed a handful of times. The rearrangement links TRBV6-5 to TRBJ1-1; D is unclear. Germline V lookup: CDR1 MNHEY, CDR2 SVGAGI. There are 14 residues in the CDR3. Trimming shortened V by 8 bases and J by 1 base, and 14 bases separated the two germline ends. CDR3 DNA: TGTGCCAGCGGGTTGGCGAGAAGGAACACTGAAGCTTTCTTT. Its translation is CASGLARRNTEAFF.

The V and J genes are TRBV7-6 and TRBJ1-2, with no clear D. The CDR3 loop spans 17 amino acids. V was shortened by 7 bases and J by 8 bases, with 29 bases between the two germline ends. Germline CDR1 SGHVS, CDR2 FNYEAQ. For the CDR3, the DNA is TGTGCCAGCACCGACACCCCACTCCCGACGAATATGCGGGGCTACACCTTC. This translates into CASTDTPLPTNMRGYTF.

This chain links TRBV7-3 with TRBJ2-3; TRBD2 matches 12 bases. The CDR3 is 19 residues long. From germline, CDR1 is SGHTA and CDR2 FQGTGA. V lost 3 bases and J lost 0; bases outside the gene matches: 10. CDR3 nucleotide sequence: TGTGCCAGCAGCTTCGGAACTAGCGGGAGGAGAGAAAGCACAGATACGCAGTATTTT. The encoded protein is CASSFGTSGRRESTDTQYF.

As regards this clone: Because the CDR3's place on the DNA is in doubt, the DNA is left out and the CDR3 is given as listed by TCRdb. V is TRBV7-9 and J is TRBJ2-7; the tabulated D call, TRBD1, remains unverified against the DNA. The germline CDR1 and CDR2 sequences are SEHNR and FQNEAQ (reference sequence). The CDR3 spans 13 residues, counting both ends. The CDR3 spells CASSWGQGAVVNF.